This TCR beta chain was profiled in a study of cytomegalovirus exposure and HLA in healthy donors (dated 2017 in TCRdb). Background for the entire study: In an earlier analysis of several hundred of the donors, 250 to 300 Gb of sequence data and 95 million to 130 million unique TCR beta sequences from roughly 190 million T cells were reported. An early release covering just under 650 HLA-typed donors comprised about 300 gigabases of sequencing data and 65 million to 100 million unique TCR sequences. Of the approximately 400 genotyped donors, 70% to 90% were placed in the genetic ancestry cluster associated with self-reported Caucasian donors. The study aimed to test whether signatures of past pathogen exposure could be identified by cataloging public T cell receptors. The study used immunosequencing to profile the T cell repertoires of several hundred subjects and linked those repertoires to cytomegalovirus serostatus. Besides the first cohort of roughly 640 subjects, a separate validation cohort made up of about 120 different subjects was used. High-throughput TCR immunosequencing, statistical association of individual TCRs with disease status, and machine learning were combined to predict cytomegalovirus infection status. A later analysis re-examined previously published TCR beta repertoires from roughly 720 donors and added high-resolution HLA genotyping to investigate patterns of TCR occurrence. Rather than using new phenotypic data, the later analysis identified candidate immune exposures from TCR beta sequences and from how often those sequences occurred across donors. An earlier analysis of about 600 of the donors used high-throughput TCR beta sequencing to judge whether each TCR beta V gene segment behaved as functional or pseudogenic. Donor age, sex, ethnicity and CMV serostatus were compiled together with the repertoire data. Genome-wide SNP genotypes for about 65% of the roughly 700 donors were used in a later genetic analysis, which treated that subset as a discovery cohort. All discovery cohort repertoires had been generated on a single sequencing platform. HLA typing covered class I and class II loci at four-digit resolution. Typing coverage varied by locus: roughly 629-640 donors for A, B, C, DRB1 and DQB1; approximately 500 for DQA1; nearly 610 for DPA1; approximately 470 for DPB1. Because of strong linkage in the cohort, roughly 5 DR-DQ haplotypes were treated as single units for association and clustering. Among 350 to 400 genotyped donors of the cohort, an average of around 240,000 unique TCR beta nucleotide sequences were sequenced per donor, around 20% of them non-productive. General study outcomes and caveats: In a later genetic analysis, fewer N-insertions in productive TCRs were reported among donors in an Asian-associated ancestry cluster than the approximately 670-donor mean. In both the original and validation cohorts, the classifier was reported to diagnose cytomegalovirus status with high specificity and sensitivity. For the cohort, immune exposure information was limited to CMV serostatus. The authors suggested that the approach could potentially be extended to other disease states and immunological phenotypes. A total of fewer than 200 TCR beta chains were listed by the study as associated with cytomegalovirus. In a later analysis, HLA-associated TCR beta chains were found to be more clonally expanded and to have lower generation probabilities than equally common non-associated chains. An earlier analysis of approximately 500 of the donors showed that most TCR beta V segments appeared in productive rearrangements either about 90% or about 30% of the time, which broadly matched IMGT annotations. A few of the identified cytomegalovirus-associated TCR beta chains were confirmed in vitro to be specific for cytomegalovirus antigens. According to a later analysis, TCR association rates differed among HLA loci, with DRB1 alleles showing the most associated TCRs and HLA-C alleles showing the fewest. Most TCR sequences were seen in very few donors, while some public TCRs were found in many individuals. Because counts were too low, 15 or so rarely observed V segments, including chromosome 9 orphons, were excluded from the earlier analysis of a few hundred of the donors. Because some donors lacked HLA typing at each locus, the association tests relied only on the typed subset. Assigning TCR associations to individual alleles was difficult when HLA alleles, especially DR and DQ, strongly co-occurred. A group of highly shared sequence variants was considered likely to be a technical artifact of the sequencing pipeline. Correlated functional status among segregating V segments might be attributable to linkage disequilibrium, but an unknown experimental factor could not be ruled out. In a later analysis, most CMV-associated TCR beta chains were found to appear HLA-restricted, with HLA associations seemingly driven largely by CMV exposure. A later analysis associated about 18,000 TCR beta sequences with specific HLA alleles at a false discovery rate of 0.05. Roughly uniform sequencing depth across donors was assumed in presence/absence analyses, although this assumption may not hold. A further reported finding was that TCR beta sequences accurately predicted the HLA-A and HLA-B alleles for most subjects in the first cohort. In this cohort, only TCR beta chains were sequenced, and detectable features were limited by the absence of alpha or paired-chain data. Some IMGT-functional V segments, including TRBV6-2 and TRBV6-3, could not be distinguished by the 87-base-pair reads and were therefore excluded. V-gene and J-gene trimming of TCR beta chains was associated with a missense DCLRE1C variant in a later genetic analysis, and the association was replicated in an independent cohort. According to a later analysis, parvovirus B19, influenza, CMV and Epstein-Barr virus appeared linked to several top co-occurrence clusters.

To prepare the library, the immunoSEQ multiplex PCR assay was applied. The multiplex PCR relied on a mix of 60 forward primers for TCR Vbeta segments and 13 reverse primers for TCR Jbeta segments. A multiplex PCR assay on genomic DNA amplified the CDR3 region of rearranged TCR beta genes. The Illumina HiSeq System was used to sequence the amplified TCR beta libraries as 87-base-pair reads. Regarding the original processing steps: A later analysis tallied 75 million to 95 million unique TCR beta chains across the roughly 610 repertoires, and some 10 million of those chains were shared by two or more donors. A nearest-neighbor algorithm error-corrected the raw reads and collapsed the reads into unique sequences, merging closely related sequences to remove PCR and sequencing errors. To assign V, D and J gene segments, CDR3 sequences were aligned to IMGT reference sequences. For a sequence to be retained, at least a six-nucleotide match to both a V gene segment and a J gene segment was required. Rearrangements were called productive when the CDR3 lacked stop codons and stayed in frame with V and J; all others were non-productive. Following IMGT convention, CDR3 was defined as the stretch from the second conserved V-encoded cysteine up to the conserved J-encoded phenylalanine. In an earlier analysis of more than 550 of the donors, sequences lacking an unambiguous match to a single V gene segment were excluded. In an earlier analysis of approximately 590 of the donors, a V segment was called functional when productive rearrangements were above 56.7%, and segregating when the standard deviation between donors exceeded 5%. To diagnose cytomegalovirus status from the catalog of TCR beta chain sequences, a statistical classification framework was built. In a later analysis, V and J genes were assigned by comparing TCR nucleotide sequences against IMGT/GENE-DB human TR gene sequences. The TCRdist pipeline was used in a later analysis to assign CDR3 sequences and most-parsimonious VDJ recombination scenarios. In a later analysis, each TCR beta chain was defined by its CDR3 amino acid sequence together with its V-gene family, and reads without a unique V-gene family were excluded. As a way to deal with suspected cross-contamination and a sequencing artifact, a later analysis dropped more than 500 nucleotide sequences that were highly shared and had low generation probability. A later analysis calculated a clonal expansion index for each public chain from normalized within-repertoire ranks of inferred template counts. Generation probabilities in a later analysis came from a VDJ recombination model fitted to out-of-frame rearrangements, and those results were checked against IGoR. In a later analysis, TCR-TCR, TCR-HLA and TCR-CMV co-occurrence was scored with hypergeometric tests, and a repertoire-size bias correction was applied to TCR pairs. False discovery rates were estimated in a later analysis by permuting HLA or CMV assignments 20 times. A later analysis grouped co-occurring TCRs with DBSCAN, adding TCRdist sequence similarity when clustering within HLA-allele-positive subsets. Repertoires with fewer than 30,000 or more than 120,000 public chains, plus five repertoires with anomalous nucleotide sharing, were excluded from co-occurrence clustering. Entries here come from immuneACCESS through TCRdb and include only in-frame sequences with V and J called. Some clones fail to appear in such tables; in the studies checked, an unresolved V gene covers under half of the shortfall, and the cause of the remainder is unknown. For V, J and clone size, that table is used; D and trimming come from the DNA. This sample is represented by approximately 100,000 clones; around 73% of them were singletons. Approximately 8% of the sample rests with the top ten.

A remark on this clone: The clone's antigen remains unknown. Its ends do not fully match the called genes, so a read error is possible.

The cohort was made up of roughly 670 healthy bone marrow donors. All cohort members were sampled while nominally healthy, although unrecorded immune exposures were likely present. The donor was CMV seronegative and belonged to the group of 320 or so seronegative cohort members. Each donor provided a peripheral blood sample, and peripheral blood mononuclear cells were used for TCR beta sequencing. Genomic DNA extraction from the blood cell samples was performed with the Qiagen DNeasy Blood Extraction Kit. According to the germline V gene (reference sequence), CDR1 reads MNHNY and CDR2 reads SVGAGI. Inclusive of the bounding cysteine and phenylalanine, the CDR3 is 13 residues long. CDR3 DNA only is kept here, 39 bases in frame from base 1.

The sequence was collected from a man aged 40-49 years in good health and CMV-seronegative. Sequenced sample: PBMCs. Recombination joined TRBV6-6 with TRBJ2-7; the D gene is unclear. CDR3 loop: CAGSNSGYYEQYF. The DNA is TGTGCCGGCAGTAACTCGGGCTACTACGAGCAGTACTTC.